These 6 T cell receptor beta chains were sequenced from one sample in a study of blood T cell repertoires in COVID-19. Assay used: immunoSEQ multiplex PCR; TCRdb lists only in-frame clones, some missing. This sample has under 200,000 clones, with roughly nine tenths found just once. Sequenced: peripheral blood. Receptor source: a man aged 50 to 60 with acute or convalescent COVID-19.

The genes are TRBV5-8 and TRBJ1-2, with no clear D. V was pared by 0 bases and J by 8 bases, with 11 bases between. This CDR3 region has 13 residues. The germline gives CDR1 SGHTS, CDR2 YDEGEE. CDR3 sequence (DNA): TGTGCCAGCAGCTTGGGGCAGGTTGACGGCTACACCTTC. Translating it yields CASSLGQVDGYTF.

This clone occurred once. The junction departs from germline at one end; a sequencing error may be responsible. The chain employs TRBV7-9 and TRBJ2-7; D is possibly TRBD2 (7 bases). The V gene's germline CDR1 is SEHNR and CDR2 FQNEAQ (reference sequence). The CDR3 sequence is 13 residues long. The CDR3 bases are TGTGCCAGCAGCACGGGGGGCTCCGACGAGCAGTACTTC. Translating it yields CASSTGGSDEQYF.

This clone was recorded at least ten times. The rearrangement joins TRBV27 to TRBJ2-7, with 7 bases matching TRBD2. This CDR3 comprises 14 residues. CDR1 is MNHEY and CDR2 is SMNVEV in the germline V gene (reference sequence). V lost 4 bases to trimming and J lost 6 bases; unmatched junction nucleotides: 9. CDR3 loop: CASSSKRTRREQYF. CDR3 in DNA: TGTGCCAGCAGTTCGAAACGGACTAGGCGCGAGCAGTACTTC.

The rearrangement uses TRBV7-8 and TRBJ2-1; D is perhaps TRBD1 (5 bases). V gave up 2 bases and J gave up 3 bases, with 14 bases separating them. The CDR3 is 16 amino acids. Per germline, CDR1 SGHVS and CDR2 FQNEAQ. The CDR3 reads CASSLRVGRDYNEQFF. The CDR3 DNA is TGTGCCAGCAGCTTACGCGTCGGCAGGGACTACAATGAGCAGTTCTTC.

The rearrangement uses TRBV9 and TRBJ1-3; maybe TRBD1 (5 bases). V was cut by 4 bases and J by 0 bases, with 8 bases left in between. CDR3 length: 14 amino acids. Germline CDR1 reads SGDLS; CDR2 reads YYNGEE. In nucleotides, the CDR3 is TGTGCCAGCAGCTTAGACAGCTCTGGAAACACCATATATTTT. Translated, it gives CASSLDSSGNTIYF.

CDR3 residues: CASSQVGSGGPQETQYF. CDR3 in DNA: TGTGCCAGCAGCCAAGTGGGGTCGGGGGGCCCACAAGAGACCCAGTACTTC. The chain couples TRBV4-2 to TRBJ2-5, with a possible D match to TRBD2 (7 bases). The CDR3 length is 17 residues. V dropped 1 base and J dropped 2 bases, with 17 bases sitting between them. Germline V CDR1 and CDR2: LGHNA, YNFKEQ.